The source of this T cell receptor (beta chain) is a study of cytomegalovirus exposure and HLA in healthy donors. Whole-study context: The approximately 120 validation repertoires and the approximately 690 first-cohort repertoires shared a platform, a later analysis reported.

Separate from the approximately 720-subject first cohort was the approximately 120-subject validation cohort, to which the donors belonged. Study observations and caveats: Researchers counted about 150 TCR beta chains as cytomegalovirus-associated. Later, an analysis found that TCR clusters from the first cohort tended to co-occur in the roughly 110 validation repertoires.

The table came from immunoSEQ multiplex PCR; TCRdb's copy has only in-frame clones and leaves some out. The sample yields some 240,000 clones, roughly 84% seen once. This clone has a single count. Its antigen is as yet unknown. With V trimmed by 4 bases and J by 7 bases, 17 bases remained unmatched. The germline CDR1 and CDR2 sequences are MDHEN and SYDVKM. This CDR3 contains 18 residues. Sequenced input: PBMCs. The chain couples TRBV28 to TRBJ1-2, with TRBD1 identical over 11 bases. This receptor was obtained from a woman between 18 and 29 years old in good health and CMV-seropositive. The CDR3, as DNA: TGTGCCAGCAGTTCCCGAGGGGACCGGGACAGGGGGAGGAGTGGCTACACCTTC. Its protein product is CASSSRGDRDRGRSGYTF.